The next 27 T cell receptor beta chains were all read from a single sample in a study of cytomegalovirus exposure and HLA in healthy donors. PCR involved 60 Vbeta and 13 Jbeta primers. Data came from immunoSEQ multiplex PCR; TCRdb stores just in-frame clones and leaves some out. Among more than 95,000 clones listed, approximately 17% were seen once. The sequenced material came from PBMCs. These TCRs come from a female donor in good health and CMV-seropositive.

This clone was counted between two and nine times. This chain joins TRBV28 and TRBJ1-2; D remains unclear. Germline V lookup: CDR1 MDHEN, CDR2 SYDVKM. The CDR3 spans 14 residues. V was cut by 3 bases and J by 4 bases, with 12 bases left in between. The CDR3 sequence is CASSLGHPLYGYTF. CDR3 bases: TGTGCCAGCAGTTTGGGCCATCCCCTCTATGGCTACACCTTC.

CDR3 DNA: TGTGCCAGCAGCCTCCGGGAGGGATCCTACGAGCAGTACTTC. Protein sequence: CASSLREGSYEQYF. This chain uses TRBV7-2 with TRBJ2-7, with 8 bases fitting TRBD2. CDR3 length: 14 residues. Germline V CDR1 and CDR2: SGHTA, FQGNSA. The ends lost 5 bases at V and 1 base at J; junction bases unmatched: 4.

The sample holds a few counts of this clone. The gene calls are TRBV27 and TRBJ2-7; TRBD1 matches 12 bases. The CDR3 contains 14 residues. Germline V gives CDR1 MNHEY, CDR2 SMNVEV (reference sequence). V lost 5 bases and J lost 5; bases outside the gene matches: 4. In DNA form, the CDR3 reads TGTGCCAGCAGTCTTGGGACAGGGGGCAACGAGCAGTACTTC. Amino acids: CASSLGTGGNEQYF.

This clone came up a few times. This chain joins TRBV7-8 and TRBJ1-5; D unresolved. This CDR3 is built from 14 residues. V was pared by 1 base and J by 10 bases, with 14 bases between. Germline-derived CDR1 and CDR2 are SGHVS and FQNEAQ. CDR3 protein: CASSLEVRVRPQHF. In nucleotides, the CDR3 is TGTGCCAGCAGCTTAGAGGTGAGGGTGCGACCCCAGCATTTT. The variable domain in full, with the rest retrieved from reference TRBV7-8 and TRBJ1-5, is GAGVSQSPRYKVAKRGQDVALRCDPISGHVSLFWYQQALGQGPEFLTYFQNEAQLDKSGLPSDRFFAERPEGSVSTLKIQRTQQEDSAVYLCASSLEVRVRPQHFGDGTRLSIL.

This clone has only a few counts. This sequence joins TRBV5-1 and TRBJ2-2, with D maybe TRBD1 (7 bases). The CDR3 has 15 residues. Germline V lookup: CDR1 SGHRS, CDR2 YFSETQ. Trimming pared 2 bases from V and 4 bases from J, leaving 12 bases between. In DNA, the CDR3 is TGCGCCAGCAGCTTACGACAGGGAGGCACCGGGGAGCTGTTTTTT. Protein sequence: CASSLRQGGTGELFF.

This clone occurred a few times. The chain combines TRBV18 with TRBJ1-5; D ambiguous. This CDR3 is 13 amino acids long. V was shortened by 2 bases and J by 4 bases, with 6 bases between the two germline ends. Germline assignment: CDR1 KGHSH and CDR2 LQKENI. The CDR3 DNA reads as TGTGCCAGCTCACCAAGCCTTAATCAGCCCCAGCATTTT. Its protein product is CASSPSLNQPQHF.

The V and J genes are TRBV5-1 and TRBJ1-1, with D tentatively TRBD1 (5 bases). The CDR3 spans 15 residues. With 1 base removed from V and 1 base from J, the gap between germline ends came to 11 bases. The germline V gene has CDR1 SGHRS and CDR2 YFSETQ. The CDR3 spells CASSLIMGGNTEAFF. CDR3 bases: TGCGCCAGCAGCTTGATCATGGGGGGGAACACTGAAGCTTTCTTT.

This chain connects TRBV10-3 to TRBJ1-2; 9 bases are shared with TRBD1. V trimming: 10 bases; J trimming: 3 bases; junction bases outside the gene matches: 9. Germline CDR1 and CDR2: ENHRY and SYGVKD. The CDR3 covers 14 residues. The CDR3 protein is CATFNRDRDYGYTF. In DNA, the CDR3 is TGTGCCACCTTTAACCGGGACAGGGACTATGGCTACACCTTC.

This clone was seen only a few times. The chain recombines TRBV7-2 with TRBJ2-2; TRBD1 might be the D (7 bases). Germline V CDR1 and CDR2: SGHTA, FQGNSA. Trimming took 4 bases from V and 4 from J, leaving 13 bases between them. This CDR3 is built from 15 residues. The CDR3 DNA follows: TGTGCCAGCAGCTGGAGGGCAGGGGGCACCGGGGAGCTGTTTTTT. Translated: CASSWRAGGTGELFF.

V gene TRBV9 combines with J gene TRBJ1-2; D not certain. Trimming pared 2 bases from V and 4 bases from J, leaving 6 bases between. Germline CDR1 reads SGDLS; CDR2 reads YYNGEE. There are 12 residues in the CDR3. CDR3 amino acids: CASSVSVYGYTF. Here the CDR3 DNA reads TGTGCCAGCAGCGTTTCTGTCTATGGCTACACCTTC. Full variable domain (outside the CDR3, taken from reference TRBV9 and TRBJ1-2): DSGVTQTPKHLITATGQRVTLRCSPRSGDLSVYWYQQSLDQGLQFLIQYYNGEERAKGNILERFSAQQFPDLHSELNLSSLELGDSALYFCASSVSVYGYTFGSGTRLTVV.

This clone has more than one count but fewer than ten. CDR3 sequence: CSVAQGIVYEQYF. The CDR3 coding sequence is TGCAGCGTTGCTCAGGGAATCGTCTACGAGCAGTACTTC. The V call is TRBV29-1, the J call TRBJ2-7, with D tentatively TRBD1 (5 bases). Trimming left V 4 bases short and J 3 bases short, with 13 bases between. There are 13 residues in the CDR3. Germline loops: CDR1 SQVTM, CDR2 ANQGSEA.

This clone was detected only a few times. The V gene is TRBV7-3, the J gene TRBJ2-1; 9 bases agree with TRBD1. Germline V CDR1 and CDR2: SGHTA, FQGTGA. Trimming took 0 bases from V and 8 from J; bases not matched to a gene: 5. This CDR3 is built from 15 residues. As DNA, the CDR3 is TGTGCCAGCAGCTTAACGGGACAGGGTGCCTATGAGCAGTTCTTC. Its protein product is CASSLTGQGAYEQFF.

The J gene is TRBJ2-7, the V gene TRBV2, with D possibly being TRBD1 (6 bases). Germline CDR1 is SNHLY and CDR2 is FYNNEI. Deletions cut 4 bases from V and 4 bases from J, with 14 bases between. The CDR3 is made up of 14 amino acids. CDR3 amino acids: CASSGTEGSYEQYF. CDR3 DNA: TGTGCCAGCAGTGGGACAGAGGGATCATACGAGCAGTACTTC.

The V call is TRBV10-2, the J call TRBJ2-2; 9 bases map to TRBD2. V lost 7 bases and J lost 1; bases outside the gene matches: 10. The CDR3 has 17 amino acids. Germline loops: CDR1 WSHSY, CDR2 SAAADI. The CDR3 protein is CASIETRTSVNTGELFF. The CDR3 region has the DNA TGCGCCAGCATCGAAACACGGACTAGCGTGAACACCGGGGAGCTGTTTTTT.

CDR3 sequence: CASSPYRDRAHEQYF. The CDR3 nucleotides read TGTGCCAGCTCACCGTACCGGGACAGGGCCCACGAGCAGTACTTC. The V and J genes are TRBV18 and TRBJ2-7; 9 bases are shared with TRBD1. This CDR3 is 15 amino acids long. V lost 3 bases, J lost 5 bases, and 8 bases stayed unmatched. Germline V gene lookup returns CDR1 KGHSH and CDR2 LQKENI.

This clone was seen more than once but under ten times. The V call is TRBV9, the J call TRBJ2-1, with 8 positions matching TRBD2. The CDR3 is made up of 15 amino acids. CDR1 and CDR2 from the germline V gene are SGDLS and YYNGEE. Losses at the gene ends were 0 bases for V and 9 bases for J; bases not matched to a gene: 8. This chain's CDR3 is CASSVDQREHTEQFF. DNA of the CDR3: TGTGCCAGCAGCGTAGACCAGCGGGAGCACACTGAGCAGTTCTTC.

The gene calls are TRBV5-1 and TRBJ2-1; 7 bases line up with TRBD1. The J segment lost 8 bases and the V segment lost 0 bases, leaving 2 bases of the junction unmatched. Germline V gene sequence: CDR1 SGHRS, CDR2 YFSETQ. The CDR3 totals 13 residues. The CDR3 DNA follows: TGCGCCAGCAGCTTGGGACAGGGTGATGAGCAGTTCTTC. It yields the protein CASSLGQGDEQFF.

V and J are TRBV28 and TRBJ2-7, with 9 nucleotides matching TRBD2. CDR3 size: 18 residues. The V segment lost 4 bases and the J segment 4 bases; nucleotides outside the gene matches: 17. The V gene's germline CDR1 is MDHEN and CDR2 SYDVKM. CDR3 protein: CASSYSFAGTSPLYEQYF. DNA of the CDR3: TGTGCCAGCAGTTATTCGTTCGCCGGGACTAGCCCGTTGTACGAGCAGTACTTC.

This clone was found a few times. V usage is TRBV18 and J usage is TRBJ1-5; TRBD1 might be the D (5 bases). V gave up 3 bases and J gave up 3 bases, with 9 bases separating them. Germline V gene data show CDR1 as KGHSH and CDR2 as LQKENI. The CDR3 contains 14 residues. CDR3: CASSPGGTNQPQHF. The CDR3 DNA reads as TGTGCCAGCTCACCTGGAGGGACCAATCAGCCCCAGCATTTT.

The chain links TRBV18 to TRBJ2-2; TRBD1 matches 7 bases. CDR1 and CDR2 from the germline V gene are KGHSH and LQKENI. The CDR3 is 15 residues long. The V gene end was trimmed by 4 bases and the J gene end by 9 bases; junction bases not matched to a gene: 11. The DNA for the CDR3 is TGTGCCAGCTCACGGGAAAGGGACAGCCGCAGGGAGCTGTTTTTT. It encodes CASSRERDSRRELFF.

The chain has TRBV19 and TRBJ1-3; D might be TRBD1 (5 bases). V lost 2 bases and J lost 7, with 9 bases in between. This CDR3 spans 13 amino acids. Germline V gene sequence: CDR1 LNHDA, CDR2 SQIVND (reference sequence). Here the CDR3 reads CASSIRQRNTIYF. The DNA of the CDR3 is TGTGCCAGTAGTATAAGACAGCGCAACACCATATATTTT. The full variable domain, in which reference TRBV19 and TRBJ1-3 provide the parts outside the CDR3, is DGGITQSPKYLFRKEGQNVTLSCEQNLNHDAMYWYRQDPGQGLRLIYYSQIVNDFQKGDIAEGYSVSREKKESFPLTVTSAQKNPTAFYLCASSIRQRNTIYFGEGSWLTVV.

Only a few counts were recorded for this clone. The rearrangement uses TRBV5-4 and TRBJ2-7; 8 nucleotides line up with TRBD2. Losses at the gene ends were 0 bases for V and 0 bases for J; bases not matched to a gene: 11. The CDR3 is 18 amino acids. Germline assignment: CDR1 SGHNT and CDR2 YYREEE (reference sequence). The CDR3 region is CASSLVASGSLGSYEQYF. In DNA, the CDR3 is TGTGCCAGCAGCTTGGTGGCTAGCGGGTCGCTCGGCTCCTACGAGCAGTACTTC. Full variable domain (rest looked up from reference TRBV5-4 and TRBJ2-7): ETGVTQSPTHLIKTRGQQVTLRCSSQSGHNTVSWYQQALGQGPQFIFQYYREEENGRGNFPPRFSGLQFPNYSSELNVNALELDDSALYLCASSLVASGSLGSYEQYFGPGTRLTVT.

The chain carries TRBV19 and TRBJ1-3, with D tentatively TRBD1 (5 bases). The CDR3 has 15 amino acids. Germline lookup yields CDR1 LNHDA and CDR2 SQIVND (reference sequence). V lost 3 bases to trimming and J lost 0 bases, with 9 bases between them. CDR3 residues: CASSIGRGSGNTIYF. CDR3 bases: TGTGCCAGTAGTATTGGGAGGGGCTCTGGAAACACCATATATTTT.

The gene calls are TRBV28 and TRBJ2-5; TRBD2 aligns across 16 bases. V dropped 6 bases and J dropped 5; count of bases not matched to a gene: 12. CDR3 length: 18 residues. The germline CDR1 and CDR2 sequences are MDHEN and SYDVKM. The CDR3 DNA reads as TGTGCCAGCAGCTTAGGGGACGGGACTAGCGGGGGGGCGGAGACCCAGTACTTC. As protein: CASSLGDGTSGGAETQYF.

This sequence joins TRBV27 and TRBJ2-1, with D perhaps TRBD2 (6 bases). The CDR3 runs 15 residues. Trimming removed 2 bases from V and 3 bases from J, with 11 bases in between. Germline CDR1 MNHEY, CDR2 SMNVEV (reference sequence). The CDR3 sequence is CASSLERASYNEQFF. DNA for the CDR3: TGTGCCAGCAGTTTAGAGCGGGCTAGCTACAATGAGCAGTTCTTC.

The rearrangement uses TRBV2 and TRBJ2-7; 7 nucleotides agree with TRBD2. V lost 4 bases and J lost 2; bases outside the gene matches: 5. The CDR3 sequence is 14 residues long. CDR1 and CDR2 (germline): SNHLY, FYNNEI. CDR3 sequence: CASSGTGLPYEQYF. The CDR3 bases are TGTGCCAGCAGTGGCACGGGACTACCCTACGAGCAGTACTTC.

The sample holds a few counts of this clone. The rearrangement joins TRBV28 to TRBJ2-2; 16 positions match TRBD2. V lost 2 bases to trimming and J lost 2 bases; unmatched junction nucleotides: 8. This CDR3 is 20 amino acids long. Germline lookup yields CDR1 MDHEN and CDR2 SYDVKM. The CDR3 here is CASSLRLGLAGGTNTGELFF. In DNA, the CDR3 is TGTGCCAGCAGTTTAAGGTTGGGACTAGCGGGAGGGACTAACACCGGGGAGCTGTTTTTT.